Listed below are T cell receptor beta chains from one sample, sequenced in a study of blood T cell repertoires in COVID-19. Profiling relied on immunoSEQ multiplex PCR, and the TCRdb table lists in-frame clones only, not all of them. The top ten clones hold approximately 6.7% of a sample with 190,000 or so clones, approximately 88% of them seen once. Sequencing was carried out using peripheral blood. These receptors were taken from a man aged 40-50 years with acute or convalescent COVID-19. The CDR3 runs from the conserved cysteine through the conserved F or W. D genes are given only for firm matches. Clone size appears in some rows only: once, few, many, or a class for an expanded clone.

V	J	D	size	DNA	CDR3
TRBV11-2	TRBJ1-4	TRBD1	.	TGTGCCAGCAGCAGGTGGACAGGGGCTAATGAAAAACTGTTTTTT	CASSRWTGANEKLFF
TRBV3-1/TRBV3-2	TRBJ2-3	.	.	TGTGCCAGCAGCCAAGATGGCACTAGCCCTTTCCCGTATTTT	CASSQDGTSPFPYF
TRBV7-2	TRBJ2-5	.	.	TGTGCCAGCAGCTTATTTCGCGGTCAAGAAGAGACCCAGTACTTC	CASSLFRGQEETQYF
TRBV5-1	TRBJ2-3	TRBD2	.	TGCGCCAGCAGCTTGGCCCGTAGCGGGGGGATTCCTACAGATACGCAGTATTTT	CASSLARSGGIPTDTQYF
TRBV3-1/TRBV3-2	TRBJ2-1	.	.	TGTGCCAGCAGCCAAGCCCAGTACTACAATGAGCAGTTCTTC	CASSQAQYYNEQFF
TRBV7-8	TRBJ1-5	.	.	TGTGCCAGCAGCCGTTCGACAGCCGAAGCCCAGCATTTT	CASSRSTAEAQHF
TRBV30	TRBJ1-2	.	.	TGTGCCTGGAGTCGGGACACCCGGACGAGCGGCTACACCTTC	CAWSRDTRTSGYTF
TRBV11-2	TRBJ2-2	TRBD2	.	TGTGCCAGCAGCTCCCTAGCGGGGGTCGCCGGGGAGCTGTTTTTT	CASSSLAGVAGELFF
TRBV5-1	TRBJ1-2	.	.	TGCGCCAGCAGCTTGGCCGACAGATACTATGGCTACACCTTC	CASSLADRYYGYTF
TRBV5-1	TRBJ2-1	TRBD1	few	TGCGCCAGCAGCCCCTTCCGGACAGGGGACAATGAGCAGTTCTTC	CASSPFRTGDNEQFF
TRBV5-4	TRBJ1-1	TRBD1	few	TGTGCCAGCAGCCCCGGACAGGGGGACACTGAAGCTTTCTTT	CASSPGQGDTEAFF
TRBV27	TRBJ2-2	TRBD1	.	TGTGCCAGCAGTCGAGACAGGGCCTCCGGCGGGGAGCTGTTTTTT	CASSRDRASGGELFF
TRBV19	TRBJ1-5	TRBD1	.	TGTGCCAGTAGGACGACAGGGTGGGATCAGCCCCAGCATTTT	CASRTTGWDQPQHF
TRBV3-1/TRBV3-2	TRBJ1-2	.	.	TGTGCCAGCAGCCAAGTTGGGAGGGGCATCTTTGGCTACACCTTC	CASSQVGRGIFGYTF
TRBV7-9	TRBJ2-2	.	.	TGTGCCAGCAGCCTCATGCCCGGACTCCCCGGGGAGCTGTTTTTT	CASSLMPGLPGELFF
TRBV12-3/TRBV12-4	TRBJ1-2	TRBD1	.	TGTGCCAGCAGGGGACAGGATTTCTATGGCTACACCTTC	CASRGQDFYGYTF
TRBV7-6	TRBJ1-2	TRBD1	.	TGTGCCAGCAGCTTAGGGACAGGGACTAACTATGGCTACACCTTC	CASSLGTGTNYGYTF
TRBV2	TRBJ2-5	TRBD2	.	TGTGCCAGCAGTCGTATCGGACTAGCTCCTCAAGAGACCCAGTACTTC	CASSRIGLAPQETQYF
TRBV11-3	TRBJ2-2	.	once	TGTGCCAGCAGCTTAGCCTTGGCGGGGAACACCGGGGAGCTGTTTTTT	CASSLALAGNTGELFF
TRBV5-1	TRBJ1-1	TRBD1	.	TGCGCCAGCAGCGGGGGACAGCCGAACACTGAAGCTTTCTTT	CASSGGQPNTEAFF
TRBV5-6	TRBJ2-7	TRBD1	.	TGTGCCAGCCCGAGGGACAGGGGATCCTACGAGCAGTACTTC	CASPRDRGSYEQYF
TRBV24-1	TRBJ2-1	TRBD2	.	TGTGCCACCAGTGATTTGCGGGGGACTAGCGGGGGGAATGAGCAGTTCTTC	CATSDLRGTSGGNEQFF
TRBV2	TRBJ1-5	.	.	TGTGCCAGCAGTGCAGGGGTTCAGCCCCAGCATTTT	CASSAGVQPQHF
TRBV7-2	TRBJ2-7	.	.	TGTGCCAGCAGCTTAGGGCATAGGCTAGCGTTCTACGAGCAGTACTTC	CASSLGHRLAFYEQYF
TRBV5-1	TRBJ1-1	.	.	TGCGCCAGCAGCTTGGGTAAGAACACTGAAGCTTTCTTT	CASSLGKNTEAFF